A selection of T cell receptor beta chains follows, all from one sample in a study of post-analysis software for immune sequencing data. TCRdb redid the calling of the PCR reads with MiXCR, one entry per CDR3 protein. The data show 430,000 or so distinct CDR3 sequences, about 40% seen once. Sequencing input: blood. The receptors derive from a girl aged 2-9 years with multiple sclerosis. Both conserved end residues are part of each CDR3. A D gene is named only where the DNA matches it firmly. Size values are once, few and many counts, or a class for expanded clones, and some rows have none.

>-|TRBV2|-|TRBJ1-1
TGTGCCAGCAGTGACTACTCCACTGAAGCTTTCTTT
CASSDYSTEAFF
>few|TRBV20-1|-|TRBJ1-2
TGCAGTGCTAGAGACCGGGACGTCCAAAATGACTACACCTTC
CSARDRDVQNDYTF
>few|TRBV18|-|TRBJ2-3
TGTGCCAGCTCACCGCGAGAGACAGATACGCAGTATTTT
CASSPRETDTQYF
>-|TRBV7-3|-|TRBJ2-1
TGTGCCAGCAGCTTATTGGGAAGCTCCTACAATGAGCAGTTCTTC
CASSLLGSSYNEQFF
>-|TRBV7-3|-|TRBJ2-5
TGTGCCAGCAGCTTAGGCCCGGGAGAGAGAGAGACCCAGTACTTC
CASSLGPGERETQYF
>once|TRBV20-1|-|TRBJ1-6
TGCAGTGCTACCCCCTCTCGTCGCAGAACCTATAATTCACCCCTCCACTTT
CSATPSRRRTYNSPLHF
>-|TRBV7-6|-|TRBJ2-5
TGTGCCAGCAGCTTAGGCTACGGGACGGCGAGTCAAGAGACCCAGTACTTC
CASSLGYGTASQETQYF
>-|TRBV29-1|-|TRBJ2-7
TGCAGCGTTTACCCGGGACAGGGACTAGGCGAGCAGTACTTC
CSVYPGQGLGEQYF
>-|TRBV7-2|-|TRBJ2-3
TGTGCCAGCAGCTCAGCTCTGCCGTACGATACGCAGTATTTT
CASSSALPYDTQYF
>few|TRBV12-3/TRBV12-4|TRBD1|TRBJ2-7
TGTGCCAGCAGGAGGACAGGGGAGGGCTACGAGCAGTACTTC
CASRRTGEGYEQYF
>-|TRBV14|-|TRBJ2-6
TGTGCCAGCAGTGGTTTGAAAGGATACTCTGGGGCCAACGTCCTGACTTTC
CASSGLKGYSGANVLTF
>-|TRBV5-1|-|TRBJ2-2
TGCGCCAGCCCAGAAGCGAACACCGGGGAGCTGTTTTTT
CASPEANTGELFF